This is a list of T cell receptor beta chains from one sample in a study of blood T cell repertoires in COVID-19. Only in-frame clones appear in the TCRdb table, and some are missing; sequencing was by immunoSEQ multiplex PCR. This table holds about 150,000 clones, around 84% found once. What was sequenced was peripheral blood. Source of these receptors: a woman aged 50 to 65 with acute or convalescent COVID-19. Each CDR3 is given with its conserved first and last residue. A D gene is named only where the DNA matches it firmly. Where a row states a size, it is once, few, many or the class of an expanded clone; other rows omit it.

clone size: .; D gene: TRBD1; J gene: TRBJ1-2; V gene: TRBV7-8; CDR3 protein: CASSLVGGTGGGYTF; CDR3 DNA: TGTGCCAGCAGCTTAGTAGGGGGGACAGGTGGAGGCTACACCTTC
clone size: .; D gene: .; J gene: TRBJ2-7; V gene: TRBV10-3; CDR3 protein: CAISETGFSYEQYF; CDR3 DNA: TGTGCCATCAGTGAGACAGGGTTTTCCTACGAGCAGTACTTC
clone size: .; D gene: .; J gene: TRBJ1-6; V gene: TRBV11-1; CDR3 protein: CASSLAPRGNSPLHF; CDR3 DNA: TGTGCCAGCAGCTTAGCCCCCAGGGGCAATTCACCCCTCCACTTT
clone size: few; D gene: .; J gene: TRBJ1-2; V gene: TRBV18; CDR3 protein: CASSPNPGQNYGYTF; CDR3 DNA: TGTGCCAGCTCACCAAATCCGGGACAAAACTATGGCTACACCTTC
clone size: .; D gene: .; J gene: TRBJ2-1; V gene: TRBV7-2; CDR3 protein: CASSRRGDNEQFF; CDR3 DNA: TGTGCCAGCAGCCGTCGGGGAGACAATGAGCAGTTCTTC
clone size: .; D gene: .; J gene: TRBJ1-1; V gene: TRBV30; CDR3 protein: CAWSLGVGTEAFF; CDR3 DNA: TGTGCCTGGAGTTTAGGGGTTGGGACTGAAGCTTTCTTT
clone size: .; D gene: TRBD2; J gene: TRBJ2-1; V gene: TRBV28; CDR3 protein: CASRPSGEAFF; CDR3 DNA: TGTGCCAGCAGACCTAGCGGGGAAGCGTTCTTC
clone size: .; D gene: .; J gene: TRBJ2-2; V gene: TRBV7-2; CDR3 protein: CASSSRDSTGELFF; CDR3 DNA: TGTGCCAGCAGCTCGCGGGACAGCACCGGGGAGCTGTTTTTT
clone size: once; D gene: .; J gene: TRBJ2-3; V gene: TRBV3-1/TRBV3-2; CDR3 protein: CASSPPRGSTDTQYF; CDR3 DNA: TGTGCCAGCAGCCCCCCCCGCGGCAGCACAGATACGCAGTATTTT
clone size: .; D gene: TRBD2; J gene: TRBJ2-2; V gene: TRBV7-9; CDR3 protein: CASSLVSGISGGELFF; CDR3 DNA: TGTGCCAGCAGCTTAGTTAGCGGGATATCAGGCGGGGAGCTGTTTTTT
clone size: .; D gene: TRBD1; J gene: TRBJ1-5; V gene: TRBV5-1; CDR3 protein: CASSLTGGDQPQHF; CDR3 DNA: TGCGCCAGCAGCTTGACAGGGGGCGATCAGCCCCAGCATTTT
clone size: .; D gene: TRBD1; J gene: TRBJ1-2; V gene: TRBV5-6; CDR3 protein: CASSPTGESSGYTF; CDR3 DNA: TGTGCCAGCAGCCCAACAGGGGAAAGTAGTGGCTACACCTTC
clone size: .; D gene: TRBD1; J gene: TRBJ2-4; V gene: TRBV7-2; CDR3 protein: CASSERTGAAILAKNIQYF; CDR3 DNA: TGTGCCAGCAGCGAGAGGACAGGGGCCGCTATCCTAGCCAAAAACATTCAGTACTTC
clone size: .; D gene: .; J gene: TRBJ2-7; V gene: TRBV7-2; CDR3 protein: CASSYQGQFYEQYF; CDR3 DNA: TGTGCCAGCAGCTACCAAGGACAGTTCTACGAGCAGTACTTC